Following are 2 T cell receptor beta chains from one sample sequenced in a study of tumor-infiltrating lymphocytes in primary liver carcinoma. With a constant-region primer, TCR beta cDNA was made from approximately 520 ng of total RNA. ARM-PCR, slightly modified, supplied the TCR beta libraries through three nested multiplex PCR rounds. Both of the initial two PCR rounds ran for 10 cycles and employed TRBV1-TRBV30 forward primers alongside a C-beta reverse primer. Each CDR3 protein is one row after TCRdb ran MiXCR on the multiplex PCR reads. This sample yields 85,000 to 100,000 distinct CDR3 sequences, of which roughly 70% are seen a single time; around 26% belongs to the top ten. Co-extraction of RNA and DNA was performed on roughly 17-32 mg of unsorted bulk tissue. Material: tumor-adjacent normal liver tissue. All receptors derive from a man aged 35 to 55 with primary liver carcinoma and hepatitis B virus infection.

This chain connects TRBV12-3 or TRBV12-4 to TRBJ2-5; possibly TRBD2 for D (6 bases). The CDR3 loop spans 15 amino acids. V was pared by 8 bases and J by 5 bases, with 21 bases between. The CDR3 region is CASLLNSGGGETQYF. For the CDR3, the DNA is TGTGCCAGCCTACTGAACTCCGGTGGGGGGGAGACCCAGTACTTC.

Notes on this clonotype: A junction boundary mismatches the germline segment, possibly from a read error. This chain joins TRBV11-2 and TRBJ2-1, with D perhaps being TRBD1 or TRBD2 (6 bases each). Germline V lookup: CDR1 SGHAT, CDR2 FQNNGV. This CDR3 is 16 amino acids long. CDR3 sequence (DNA): TGTGCCAGGAGCTCGCCCGGTGGGGGGCCATACAATAAGCAGTTCTTC. It codes for CARSSPGGGPYNKQFF. Filled out from reference TRBV11-2 and TRBJ2-1, the complete variable domain reads EAGVAQSPRYKIIEKRQSVAFWCNPISGHATLYWYQQILGQGPKLLIQFQNNGVVDDSQLPKDRFSAERLKGVDSTLKIQPAKLEDSAVYLCARSSPGGGPYNKQFFGPGTRLTVL.